This T cell receptor (beta chain) was sequenced in a study of T cells in women clearing cervical HPV infection. Whole-study context: With HLA typing for only a few women, HLA confounding remains possible.

Concerning this clone: Coverage ceases 3 residues before the CDR3 finishes, and the germline J gene fills in the end.

The data were produced by immunoSEQ multiplex PCR, yet TCRdb's version contains in-frame clones alone and is incomplete. This repertoire includes fewer than 25,000 clones. The ends were cut back, 4 bases at V and 5 bases at J, with 12 bases in the middle. The germline V gene has CDR1 SGHKS and CDR2 YYEKEE (reference sequence). The CDR3 runs to 13 residues. This TCR was sampled from a woman between 18 and 70 years old with a cervical HPV16 infection that either progressed to CIN3+ or cleared (not recorded which). The material sequenced was blood buffy coat. V is TRBV5-5 and J is TRBJ1-2, with unresolved D. The CDR3 spells CASSLESAYGYTF. CDR3 DNA (partial): TGTGCCAGCAGCCTCGAGTCCGCGTATGGC.